This T cell receptor beta chain comes out of a study of cytomegalovirus exposure and HLA in healthy donors. For this clone: The target antigen is unknown.

Every donor was a healthy person donating bone marrow. The PCR made use of 60 Vbeta and 13 Jbeta primers. The assay was immunoSEQ multiplex PCR, and TCRdb's table has in-frame clones only and misses some. Of some 110,000 clones listed, about three quarters are singletons. Findings and limits, study-wide: Cytomegalovirus association was listed for 150 or so TCR beta chains. Roughly uniform sequencing depth across donors was assumed, possibly incorrectly. Follow-up analysis seemed to connect common viral pathogens with several of the most significant clusters identified.

The CDR3 spans 14 residues. The V gene's germline CDR1 is SGHDT and CDR2 YYEEEE. Trimming took 2 bases from V and 3 from J; bases not matched to a gene: 2. The V call is TRBV5-6, the J call TRBJ2-3, with 8 bases lining up with TRBD1. Sequencing input: PBMCs. The TCR comes from a man between 60 and 70 years old in good health and CMV-seropositive. The CDR3 DNA reads as TGTGCCAGCAGCTTCGGACAGGGTACAGATACGCAGTATTTT. This gives the protein CASSFGQGTDTQYF.